This T cell receptor beta chain was sequenced for a study of T cell changes during pregnancy in multiple sclerosis. The repertoire was sequenced with immunoSEQ multiplex PCR; TCRdb's copy has only in-frame clones and lacks some. The data show about 94,000 clones, over 90% seen once. This CDR3 has 19 residues. With 4 bases removed from V and 2 bases from J, the gap between germline ends came to 27 bases. Germline CDR1 SGHTA, CDR2 FQGNSA. The TCR sequence derives from a female donor with multiple sclerosis, enrolled in a pregnancy study. Sequences were derived from peripheral blood, sampled in the third trimester of pregnancy. J is TRBJ2-7 and V is TRBV7-2; perhaps TRBD2 as D (10 bases). In DNA form, the CDR3 reads TGTGCCAGCAGCTCAAGGACAGGGGATATCAGCGGGAGGGCCTACGAGCAGTACTTC. The encoded protein is CASSSRTGDISGRAYEQYF.